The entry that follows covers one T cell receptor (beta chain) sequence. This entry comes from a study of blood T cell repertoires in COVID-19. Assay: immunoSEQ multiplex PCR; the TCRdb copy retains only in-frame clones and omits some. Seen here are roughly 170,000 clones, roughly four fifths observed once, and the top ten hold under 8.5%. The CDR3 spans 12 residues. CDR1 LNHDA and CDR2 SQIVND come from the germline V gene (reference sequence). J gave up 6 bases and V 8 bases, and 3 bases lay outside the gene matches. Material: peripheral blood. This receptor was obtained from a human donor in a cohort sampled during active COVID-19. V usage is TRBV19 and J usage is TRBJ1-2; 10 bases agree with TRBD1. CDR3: CASGDRGHGYTF. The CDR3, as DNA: TGTGCCAGTGGCGACAGGGGGCATGGCTACACCTTC.